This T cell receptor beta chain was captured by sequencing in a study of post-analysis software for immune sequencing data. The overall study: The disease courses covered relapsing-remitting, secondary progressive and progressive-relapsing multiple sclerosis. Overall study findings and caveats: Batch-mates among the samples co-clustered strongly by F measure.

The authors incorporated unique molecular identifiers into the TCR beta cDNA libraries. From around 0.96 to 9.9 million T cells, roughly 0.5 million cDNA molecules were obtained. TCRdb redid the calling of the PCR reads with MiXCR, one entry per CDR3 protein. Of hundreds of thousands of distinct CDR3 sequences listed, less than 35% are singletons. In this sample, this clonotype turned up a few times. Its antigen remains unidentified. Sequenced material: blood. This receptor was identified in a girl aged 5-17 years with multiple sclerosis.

Written as DNA, the CDR3 is TGTGCCAGCAGTTCATGGGACAGGGGGAACTACAATGAGCAGTTCTTC. This translates into CASSSWDRGNYNEQFF. The chain uses TRBV27 and TRBJ2-1, with 11 bases identical to TRBD1. The CDR3 has 16 residues. Losses at the gene ends were 4 bases for V and 3 bases for J; bases not matched to a gene: 5. Per the germline V gene, CDR1 is MNHEY and CDR2 is SMNVEV (reference sequence).